Sequencing of this T cell receptor beta chain was carried out in a study of cytomegalovirus exposure and HLA in healthy donors. This CDR3 region has 13 residues. After removal of 6 bases from V and 2 bases from J, the junction contained 3 bases not matched to a gene. Germline V gene lookup returns CDR1 SQVTM and CDR2 ANQGSEA. Researchers ran the PCR with 60 Vbeta and 13 Jbeta primers. Only in-frame clones appear in the TCRdb table, and some are missing; sequencing was by immunoSEQ multiplex PCR. The record lists approximately 61,000 clones, of which the ten most abundant hold less than 2.5%. This receptor was taken from a woman under 30 in good health and CMV-seronegative. The sample consisted of PBMCs. The chain carries TRBV29-1 and TRBJ2-7; 11 bases align to TRBD1. CDR3 amino acids: CSVGQGAPYEQYF. CDR3 bases: TGCAGCGTAGGACAGGGGGCCCCCTACGAGCAGTACTTC.